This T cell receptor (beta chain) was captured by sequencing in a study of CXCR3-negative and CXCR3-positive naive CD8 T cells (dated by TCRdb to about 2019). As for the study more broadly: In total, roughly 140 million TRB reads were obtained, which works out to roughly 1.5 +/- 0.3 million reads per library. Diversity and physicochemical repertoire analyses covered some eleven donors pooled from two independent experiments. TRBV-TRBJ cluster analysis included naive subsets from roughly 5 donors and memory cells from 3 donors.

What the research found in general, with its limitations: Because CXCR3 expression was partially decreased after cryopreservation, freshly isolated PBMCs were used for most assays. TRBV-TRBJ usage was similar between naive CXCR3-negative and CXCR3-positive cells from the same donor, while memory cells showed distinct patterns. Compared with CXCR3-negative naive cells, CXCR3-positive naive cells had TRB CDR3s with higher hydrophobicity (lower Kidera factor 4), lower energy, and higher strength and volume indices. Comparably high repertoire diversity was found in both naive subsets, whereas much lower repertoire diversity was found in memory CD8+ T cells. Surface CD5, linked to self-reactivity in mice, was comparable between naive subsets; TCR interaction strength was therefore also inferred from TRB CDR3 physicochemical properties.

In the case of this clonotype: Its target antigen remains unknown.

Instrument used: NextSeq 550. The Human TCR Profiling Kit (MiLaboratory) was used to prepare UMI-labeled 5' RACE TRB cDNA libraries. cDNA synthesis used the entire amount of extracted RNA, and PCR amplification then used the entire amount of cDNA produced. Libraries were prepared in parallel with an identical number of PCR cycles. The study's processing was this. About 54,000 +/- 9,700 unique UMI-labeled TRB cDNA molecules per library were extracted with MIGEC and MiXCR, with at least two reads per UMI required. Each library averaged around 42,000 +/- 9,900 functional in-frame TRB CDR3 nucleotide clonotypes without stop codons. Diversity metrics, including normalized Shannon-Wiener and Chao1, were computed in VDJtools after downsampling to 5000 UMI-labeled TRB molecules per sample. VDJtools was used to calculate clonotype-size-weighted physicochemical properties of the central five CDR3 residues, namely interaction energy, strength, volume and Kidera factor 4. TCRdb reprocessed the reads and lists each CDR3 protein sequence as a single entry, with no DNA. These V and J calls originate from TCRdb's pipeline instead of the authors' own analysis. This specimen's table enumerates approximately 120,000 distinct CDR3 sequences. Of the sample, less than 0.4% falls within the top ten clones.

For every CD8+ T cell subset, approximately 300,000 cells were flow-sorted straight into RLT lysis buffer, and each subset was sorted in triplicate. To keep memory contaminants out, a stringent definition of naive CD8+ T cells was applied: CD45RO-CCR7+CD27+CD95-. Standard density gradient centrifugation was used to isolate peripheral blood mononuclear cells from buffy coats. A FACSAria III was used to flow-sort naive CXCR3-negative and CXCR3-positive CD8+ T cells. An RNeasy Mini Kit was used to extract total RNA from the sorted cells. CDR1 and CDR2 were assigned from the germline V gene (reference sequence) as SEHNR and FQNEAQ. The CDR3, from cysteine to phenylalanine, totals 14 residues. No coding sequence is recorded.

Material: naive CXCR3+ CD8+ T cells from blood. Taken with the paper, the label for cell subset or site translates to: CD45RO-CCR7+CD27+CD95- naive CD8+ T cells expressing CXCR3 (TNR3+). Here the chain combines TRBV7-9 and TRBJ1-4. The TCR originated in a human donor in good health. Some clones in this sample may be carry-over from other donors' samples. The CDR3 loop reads CASSSGATNEKLFF.